Presented here are 30 T cell receptor beta chains from one specimen sequenced in a study of blood T cell repertoires in COVID-19. The table came from immunoSEQ multiplex PCR; TCRdb's copy has only in-frame clones and leaves some out. The table has approximately 140,000 clones, approximately 82% seen once. Sample: peripheral blood. The origin of the receptors is a human donor in a cohort sampled during active COVID-19.

This clone has just a few counts. The V call is TRBV7-8, the J call TRBJ1-2; no reliable D call. The CDR3 sequence is 15 residues long. Germline V gene sequence: CDR1 SGHVS, CDR2 FQNEAQ. Between the trimmed V and J ends, which lost 3 bases and 0 bases, there was a span of 11 bases. In nucleotides, the CDR3 is TGTGCCAGCAGCTTTCGGAGGGTTACTAACTATGGCTACACCTTC. This gives the protein CASSFRRVTNYGYTF.

About this clone itself: This sample includes further DNA sequences coding for the same CDR3. The chain combines TRBV5-1 with TRBJ2-2; no firm D call. The CDR3 is 14 residues long. CDR1 and CDR2 (germline): SGHRS, YFSETQ. The V end lost 0 bases, the J end lost 2 bases, and 5 bases lay between the germline ends. CDR3 DNA: TGCGCCAGCAGCTTGGACAGTAACACCGGGGAGCTGTTTTTT. Translated: CASSLDSNTGELFF.

The V call is TRBV25-1, the J call TRBJ2-1; the D is unclear. The CDR3 has 14 residues. V shed 4 bases and J shed 9 bases, with 16 bases lying between them. Germline V gene sequence: CDR1 MGHDK, CDR2 SYGVNS. The CDR3, as DNA: TGTGCCAGCAGTGGACCTGTAGGTGGCGGTGAGCAGTTCTTC. It translates to CASSGPVGGGEQFF.

The chain recombines TRBV19 with TRBJ1-3, with unresolved D. CDR3 size: 14 residues. Per germline, CDR1 LNHDA and CDR2 SQIVND (reference sequence). V lost 5 bases, J lost 0 bases, and 8 bases lay in between. Written as DNA, the CDR3 is TGTGCCAGTAGTGCCCCTAGCTCTGGAAACACCATATATTTT. It is translated as CASSAPSSGNTIYF.

CDR3 DNA: TGTGCCAGCAGCTTAATAATAGCGGGAGCAAACACAGATACGCAGTATTTT. Translating it yields CASSLIIAGANTDTQYF. This chain links TRBV7-3 with TRBJ2-3; 9 bases are a match to TRBD2. The V and J ends lost 1 base and 2 bases, in that order; junction bases with no gene match: 7. The germline V gene encodes CDR1 SGHTA and CDR2 FQGTGA. This CDR3 contains 17 residues.

This clone was seen a single time. The chain is built from TRBV7-3 and TRBJ2-1; 8 positions match TRBD2. V trimming: 1 base; J trimming: 10 bases; junction bases outside the gene matches: 9. There are 15 residues in the CDR3. CDR1 and CDR2 from the germline V gene are SGHTA and FQGTGA. The DNA of the CDR3 is TGTGCCAGCAGCTTAATGGGCGGGAGGAAGGAGGAGCAGTTCTTC. It yields the protein CASSLMGGRKEEQFF.

The chain has TRBV28 and TRBJ1-5; D ambiguous. This CDR3 contains 12 residues. In germline, CDR1 is MDHEN, CDR2 SYDVKM. The V end lost 4 bases, the J end lost 6 bases, and 7 bases lay between the germline ends. Here the CDR3 DNA reads TGTGCCAGCAGTTCCCCTACTCAGCCCCAGCATTTT. Translating gives CASSSPTQPQHF.

This clone was picked up one time. V usage is TRBV30 and J usage is TRBJ1-1; D gene uncertain. The germline gives CDR1 GTSNPN, CDR2 SVGIG (reference sequence). V was cut by 3 bases and J by 2 bases, with 4 bases left in between. There are 11 residues in the CDR3. CDR3 DNA sequence: TGTGCCTGGAGGTCAAACACTGAAGCTTTCTTT. Its translation: CAWRSNTEAFF.

This chain joins TRBV5-4 and TRBJ2-7; maybe TRBD1 (6 bases). V lost 3 bases, J lost 4 bases, and 14 bases lay in between. The length of the CDR3 is 14 residues. Germline V lookup: CDR1 SGHNT, CDR2 YYREEE (reference sequence). CDR3 DNA sequence: TGTGCCAGCAGCTCGACAGGCACAGGGTACGAGCAGTACTTC. Amino acids: CASSSTGTGYEQYF.

This sequence joins TRBV6-2 or TRBV6-3 and TRBJ2-7; the match to TRBD2 covers 8 bases. With V trimmed by 4 bases and J by 2 bases, 7 bases remained unmatched. Germline assignment: CDR1 MNHEY and CDR2 SVGEGT. The CDR3 totals 15 residues. CDR3 in amino acids: CASSSRTSRPYEQYF. DNA for the CDR3: TGTGCCAGCAGTTCCCGGACTAGCAGACCCTACGAGCAGTACTTC.

V and J are TRBV29-1 and TRBJ1-1; 7 positions agree with TRBD1. Unmatched junction bases numbered 7, after V lost 8 bases and J lost 1 base. Germline lookup yields CDR1 SQVTM and CDR2 ANQGSEA. The CDR3 is 13 amino acids. CDR3: CSTKQGGNTEAFF. The CDR3 nucleotides are TGCAGCACGAAGCAGGGGGGGAACACTGAAGCTTTCTTT. The whole variable domain, remainder taken from reference TRBV29-1 and TRBJ1-1, is SAVISQKPSRDICQRGTSLTIQCQVDSQVTMMFWYRQQPGQSLTLIATANQGSEATYESGFVIDKFPISRPNLTFSTLTVSNMSPEDSSIYLCSTKQGGNTEAFFGQGTRLTVV.

The DNA for the CDR3 is TGTGCCAGCAGTCGATCGACAGGGACCTACGAGCAGTACTTC. Its protein product is CASSRSTGTYEQYF. V and J are TRBV27 and TRBJ2-7, with 7 bases lining up with TRBD1. The J segment lost 2 bases and the V segment lost 5 bases, leaving 6 bases of the junction unmatched. The V gene's germline CDR1 is MNHEY and CDR2 SMNVEV (reference sequence). The CDR3 runs to 14 residues.

The chain is built from TRBV7-9 and TRBJ2-3, with 9 bases that match TRBD2. Germline-derived CDR1 and CDR2 are SEHNR and FQNEAQ (reference sequence). V gave up 1 base and J gave up 0 bases; unmatched junction bases: 11. The CDR3 loop spans 19 amino acids. The CDR3 DNA reads as TGTGCCAGCAGCTTAGAAGGAGGAGGTCTAGCGGGAAGCACAGATACGCAGTATTTT. This encodes CASSLEGGGLAGSTDTQYF.

The chain couples TRBV29-1 to TRBJ1-2, with 7 nucleotides matching TRBD1. Per the germline V gene, CDR1 is SQVTM and CDR2 is ANQGSEA. CDR3 length: 13 residues. Losses at the gene ends were 7 bases for V and 2 bases for J; bases not matched to a gene: 7. This CDR3 is CSARDSENYGYTF. The CDR3 coding sequence is TGCAGCGCCAGGGACAGCGAGAACTATGGCTACACCTTC.

The rearrangement uses TRBV11-2 and TRBJ1-3, with D unresolved. The length of the CDR3 is 15 residues. Trimming left V 5 bases short and J 4 bases short, with 15 bases between. Germline assignment: CDR1 SGHAT and CDR2 FQNNGV. The CDR3 spells CASSIGRSIGNTIYF. The DNA for the CDR3 is TGTGCCAGCAGCATAGGTCGGTCTATCGGAAACACCATATATTTT.

The chain employs TRBV9 and TRBJ2-5, with 8 bases aligning to TRBD1. The germline V gene has CDR1 SGDLS and CDR2 YYNGEE. The CDR3 extends over 16 amino acids. The V gene end was trimmed by 0 bases and the J gene end by 5 bases; junction bases not matched to a gene: 9. The CDR3 region is CASSVGQGAFRETQYF. The CDR3 bases are TGTGCCAGCAGCGTAGGTCAGGGGGCATTCAGGGAGACCCAGTACTTC.

The gene calls are TRBV18 and TRBJ2-7; 10 positions agree with TRBD1. V was pared by 2 bases and J by 5 bases, with 9 bases of the junction left unmatched. Germline CDR1 reads KGHSH; CDR2 reads LQKENI. This CDR3 is 16 amino acids long. The CDR3 region has the DNA TGTGCCAGCTCACCAGGCATAGGACAGGGGGTCAACGAGCAGTACTTC. It is translated as CASSPGIGQGVNEQYF. Combining the CDR3 with reference TRBV18 and TRBJ2-7 gives the whole variable domain NAGVMQNPRHLVRRRGQEARLRCSPMKGHSHVYWYRQLPEEGLKFMVYLQKENIIDESGMPKERFSAEFPKEGPSILRIQQVVRGDSAAYFCASSPGIGQGVNEQYFGPGTRLTVT.

The genes are TRBV24-1 and TRBJ2-2; 10 bases are a match to TRBD1. There are 15 residues in the CDR3. CDR1 is KGHDR and CDR2 is SFDVKD in the germline V gene. After removal of 7 bases from V and 6 bases from J, the junction contained 7 bases not matched to a gene. The CDR3 protein is CATSETGGAAGELFF. The CDR3 nucleotides are TGTGCCACCAGCGAGACAGGGGGCGCGGCCGGGGAGCTGTTTTTT.

This sequence joins TRBV27 and TRBJ1-5, with D possibly being TRBD1 (5 bases). Trimming removed 4 bases at V and 0 bases at J, with 7 bases between. CDR1 is MNHEY and CDR2 is SMNVEV in the germline V gene (reference sequence). CDR3 length equals 14 residues. The CDR3 loop reads CASSSQGSNQPQHF. CDR3 DNA sequence: TGTGCCAGCAGTTCTCAGGGTAGCAATCAGCCCCAGCATTTT.

The J gene is TRBJ1-1, the V gene TRBV18, with 7 bases fitting TRBD1. The V segment lost 8 bases and the J segment 11 bases; nucleotides outside the gene matches: 17. Germline-derived CDR1 and CDR2 are KGHSH and LQKENI. The CDR3 spans 14 residues. The CDR3 DNA is TGTGCCAGCGGTTTGAGTGACAGGGACTCGAGGGCTTTCTTT. Residues: CASGLSDRDSRAFF. Full variable domain (remainder filled in from reference TRBV18 and TRBJ1-1): NAGVMQNPRHLVRRRGQEARLRCSPMKGHSHVYWYRQLPEEGLKFMVYLQKENIIDESGMPKERFSAEFPKEGPSILRIQQVVRGDSAAYFCASGLSDRDSRAFFGQGTRLTVV.

V usage is TRBV6-5 and J usage is TRBJ1-2; 7 bases map to TRBD1. The CDR3 extends over 13 amino acids. Germline V gene sequence: CDR1 MNHEY, CDR2 SVGAGI. The V gene end was trimmed by 6 bases and the J gene end by 6 bases; junction bases not matched to a gene: 7. The CDR3: CASRYRGGDGYTF. The DNA of the CDR3 is TGTGCCAGCAGATACAGGGGAGGGGATGGCTACACCTTC.

The chain recombines TRBV6-9 with TRBJ2-7; TRBD2 aligns across 11 bases. The ends lost 5 bases at V and 7 bases at J; junction bases unmatched: 10. The CDR3 contains 15 residues. Germline CDR1 is MNHGY and CDR2 is SVAAGI. CDR3 in DNA: TGTGCCAGCAGTGACTTTCTAGCGGGAGGACATGAGCAGTACTTC. This sequence encodes CASSDFLAGGHEQYF.

This sequence joins TRBV20-1 and TRBJ1-6; D remains unclear. Deletions cut 3 bases from V and 7 bases from J, with 13 bases between. Germline-derived CDR1 and CDR2 are DFQATT and SNEGSKA (reference sequence). The CDR3 is 14 amino acids. The CDR3, as DNA: TGCAGTGCTAGTAATCCTCTGGCCAATTCACCCCTCCACTTT. Protein product: CSASNPLANSPLHF.

The gene calls are TRBV19 and TRBJ1-2; 7 bases agree with TRBD1. Per the germline V gene, CDR1 is LNHDA and CDR2 is SQIVND (reference sequence). This CDR3 is built from 14 residues. V trimming: 5 bases; J trimming: 8 bases; junction bases outside the gene matches: 11. CDR3 protein: CASSFQGQLSGYTF. In DNA, the CDR3 is TGTGCCAGTAGTTTTCAGGGACAGCTATCCGGCTACACCTTC.

The chain links TRBV6-2 or TRBV6-3 to TRBJ1-2; 9 bases are shared with TRBD1. In germline, CDR1 is MNHEY, CDR2 SVGEGT. This CDR3 region has 16 residues. The trim removed 5 bases at V and 1 base at J, leaving 8 bases unmatched. The CDR3 nucleotides read TGTGCCAGCAGTCAACGGACAGGGGATGTTAACTATGGCTACACCTTC. Translated, it gives CASSQRTGDVNYGYTF.

This chain joins TRBV2 and TRBJ2-1; TRBD1 matches at 9 bases. The CDR3 totals 13 residues. Germline V CDR1 and CDR2: SNHLY, FYNNEI. J gave up 5 bases and V 7 bases, and 3 bases lay outside the gene matches. The CDR3 loop is CASNRGRNNEQFF. DNA of the CDR3: TGTGCCAGCAACAGGGGGCGGAACAATGAGCAGTTCTTC.

The chain is built from TRBV6-1 and TRBJ2-2; 8 positions match TRBD1. The CDR3 consists of 14 residues. Per germline, CDR1 MNHNS and CDR2 SASEGT. J was trimmed by 6 bases and V by 3 bases; bases with no gene match: 3. The CDR3 DNA reads as TGTGCCAGCAGTGAGACAGGGGTCCCCGGGGAGCTGTTTTTT. Translating gives CASSETGVPGELFF.

The chain carries TRBV18 and TRBJ1-3; D may be TRBD1 (6 bases). Germline CDR1 reads KGHSH; CDR2 reads LQKENI. There are 16 residues in the CDR3. V dropped 1 base and J dropped 5 bases, with 15 bases sitting between them. The CDR3 region is CASSPLGTMTRNTIYF. The CDR3, as DNA: TGTGCCAGCTCACCACTTGGGACAATGACGAGAAACACCATATATTTT.

The J gene is TRBJ2-7, the V gene TRBV28; 7 bases map to TRBD1. The ends lost 2 bases at V and 6 bases at J; junction bases unmatched: 10. Germline V gene sequence: CDR1 MDHEN, CDR2 SYDVKM. The CDR3 runs to 15 residues. The CDR3 protein is CASSLPGQRSGEQYF. CDR3 DNA: TGTGCCAGCAGTTTACCGGGACAGCGGTCGGGCGAGCAGTACTTC.

V is TRBV4-3 and J is TRBJ1-2; 7 positions match TRBD1. The CDR3 is 16 amino acids. Germline V gene sequence: CDR1 LGHNA, CDR2 YSLEER. The V gene end was trimmed by 2 bases and the J gene end by 4 bases; junction bases not matched to a gene: 10. For the CDR3, the DNA is TGCGCCAGCAGCCAACACTCGGGACAGACCTCCTATGGCTACACCTTC. Translation gives CASSQHSGQTSYGYTF.